This is a list of T cell receptor beta chains from one sample in a study of CD8+ T cells in alopecia areata. This table comes from immunoSEQ multiplex PCR, and its TCRdb copy is limited to in-frame clones, with some not included. Altogether around 150,000 clones are present, around 55% being singletons, with the ten largest covering 4% to 5.5%. The sequencing sample was made of CD4+ T cells sorted from blood. These receptors were obtained from a human donor in good health. Both conserved end residues are part of each CDR3. Fields, in order: V gene, CDR3 protein.

v_gene: TRBV30; CDR3aa: CAWSPKGQYYEQYF
v_gene: TRBV5-1; CDR3aa: CASSLEGPRDGYTF
v_gene: TRBV28; CDR3aa: CASLQSDRGTYEQYF
v_gene: TRBV6-6; CDR3aa: CASSYRSGTGANGYTF
v_gene: TRBV7-2; CDR3aa: CASSLNAYEQYF
v_gene: TRBV14; CDR3aa: CASSQDRIAVGDTQYF
v_gene: TRBV11-2; CDR3aa: CASSLWSEAFF
v_gene: TRBV11-2; CDR3aa: CASSFQGGIYEQFF
v_gene: TRBV9; CDR3aa: CASSVDQTSAQTQYF
v_gene: TRBV6-5; CDR3aa: CASSYLRTSGYNEQFF
v_gene: TRBV10-3; CDR3aa: CATRGQGLDGYTF
v_gene: TRBV7-6; CDR3aa: CASSFAAGGGYQETQYF
v_gene: TRBV30; CDR3aa: CACDPGLAVSSYEQYF
v_gene: TRBV4-1; CDR3aa: CASSQVGQATDNEQFF
v_gene: TRBV15; CDR3aa: CATSNWGDFGDIQYF
v_gene: TRBV7-2; CDR3aa: CASSRWDSTEGYTF
v_gene: TRBV4-2; CDR3aa: CASSQTENSYEQYF
v_gene: TRBV29-1; CDR3aa: CSVSRAYNEQFF
v_gene: TRBV30; CDR3aa: CAWCTGEGTEAFF
v_gene: TRBV29-1; CDR3aa: CSVDRTGGNTEAFF
v_gene: TRBV11-2; CDR3aa: CASSLSGGTYEQYF
v_gene: TRBV25-1; CDR3aa: CASSESRDLADTQYF
v_gene: TRBV2; CDR3aa: CASRGQANNYGYTF
v_gene: TRBV6-5; CDR3aa: CASSPTQVAEAFF
v_gene: TRBV7-8; CDR3aa: CASSTRRGYNEQFF
v_gene: TRBV2; CDR3aa: CASLLAGLTKNIQYF
v_gene: TRBV2; CDR3aa: CASSSEARVYGYTF
v_gene: TRBV28; CDR3aa: CASSLLDNEQFF
v_gene: TRBV5-4; CDR3aa: CASTSSGDYEQYF
v_gene: TRBV6-5; CDR3aa: CASSIQGGRTQYF
v_gene: TRBV2; CDR3aa: CASRADRGEAIEQFF
v_gene: TRBV29-1; CDR3aa: CSAKPIAGVSYEQYF
v_gene: TRBV27; CDR3aa: CASSSRLAGLTGELFF
v_gene: TRBV5-4; CDR3aa: CASSTGGTGGYEQYF
v_gene: TRBV29-1; CDR3aa: CSFPSQSTDTQYF
v_gene: TRBV7-9; CDR3aa: CASSLEGQRGETQYF
v_gene: TRBV7-9; CDR3aa: CASSFVDYEQYF
v_gene: TRBV19; CDR3aa: CASSVDRDTDTQYF
v_gene: TRBV5-1; CDR3aa: CASSLTAGPLREQYF
v_gene: TRBV5-6; CDR3aa: CASSRPGGGNQPQHF
v_gene: TRBV30; CDR3aa: CAWATAGAGETQYF
v_gene: TRBV29-1; CDR3aa: CSTRPSTGGGGYTF
v_gene: TRBV7-9; CDR3aa: CASSQNLAGDTQYF
v_gene: TRBV5-1; CDR3aa: CASSSVLRERSQYF
v_gene: TRBV9; CDR3aa: CASSVDLSNTGELFF
v_gene: TRBV29-1; CDR3aa: CSVDRKLTMTEAFF
v_gene: TRBV6-6; CDR3aa: CASSYPGTGSSEAFF
v_gene: TRBV6-6; CDR3aa: CAISPASDTEAFF
v_gene: TRBV27; CDR3aa: CASSLSGYGGTSTDTQYF
v_gene: TRBV7-6; CDR3aa: CASSLDQGVFLF
v_gene: TRBV6-5; CDR3aa: CASRPAGGEAEAFF